A selection of T cell receptor beta chains follows, all from one sample in a study of T cells in Graves' hyperthyroidism and ophthalmopathy. TCRdb recomputed calls from the multiplex PCR reads with MiXCR, one row per CDR3 protein. The data contain about 400,000 distinct CDR3 sequences, around an eighth of them singletons. The sequencing sample was made of blood. The receptors come from a man aged 50 or older with Graves' ophthalmopathy. CDR3s include the opening cysteine and the closing phenylalanine or tryptophan. The D gene is left open where the match is weak. Not all rows give a size; the values are once, few, many and, for expanded clones, a class.

V gene	J gene	D gene	clone size	CDR3 DNA	CDR3 protein
TRBV20-1	TRBJ2-2	TRBD1	many	TGCAGTGCTAGTAGGACAGGGACCGGGGAGCTGTTTTTT	CSASRTGTGELFF
TRBV2	TRBJ1-6	TRBD1	NA	TGTGCCAGCACCGCCTCGGGACAGGGCGGTTCACCCCTCCACTTT	CASTASGQGGSPLHF
TRBV19	TRBJ2-1	TRBD2	NA	TGTGCCAGTAGTTTTGCGGGAGGGCCAGGTGAGCAGTTCTTC	CASSFAGGPGEQFF
TRBV3-1	TRBJ1-2	TRBD1	many	TGTGCCAGCAGCCAAGGCGAAACAGGGGGAGGTTATGGCTACACCTTC	CASSQGETGGGYGYTF
TRBV5-1	TRBJ2-2	NA	few	TGCGCCAGCAGCCCAGGACTCTCTGTGGGGGAGCTGTTTTTT	CASSPGLSVGELFF
TRBV11-3	TRBJ2-1	NA	NA	TGTGCCAGCAGCCGGACCAGACCCGCCACCTACAATGAGCAGTTCTTC	CASSRTRPATYNEQFF
TRBV7-3	TRBJ2-1	TRBD1	many	TGTGCCAGCAGCTTAAGTACAGGGGGCTACAATGAGCAGTTCTTC	CASSLSTGGYNEQFF
TRBV18	TRBJ2-2	TRBD2	NA	TGTGCCAGCTCCCCACCACGTACTAGCGGGAGTGATTTCGGGAACACCGGGGAGCTGTTTTTT	CASSPPRTSGSDFGNTGELFF
TRBV19	TRBJ2-1	NA	NA	TGTGCCAGTAGTACCCAACTAGAATACAATGAGCAGTTCTTC	CASSTQLEYNEQFF
TRBV28	TRBJ2-7	NA	NA	TGTGCCAGCAGTTTATCAGGGTCCCTCTACGAGCAGTACTTC	CASSLSGSLYEQYF
TRBV5-1	TRBJ2-1	NA	many	TGCGCCAGCAGACCCCCGGAGAGAGGCTACAATGAGCAGTTCTTC	CASRPPERGYNEQFF